This T cell receptor (beta chain) is drawn from a study of T cell repertoires in cytomegalovirus infection. TCRdb reprocessed the reads via MiXCR and lists one record per CDR3 protein. The sample lists around 260,000 distinct CDR3 sequences, roughly a quarter occurring once. Input material: PBMCs. This TCR was sampled from a human donor in good health (CMV status not recorded). Some clones in this sample may be carry-over from other donors' samples.

The CDR3 loop reads CSVVIWDNYGYTF. The DNA of the CDR3 is TGCAGCGTCGTTATTTGGGATAACTATGGCTACACCTTC. The chain has TRBV29-1 and TRBJ1-2, with D uncertain. The CDR3 spans 13 residues. V was cut by 6 bases and J by 1 base, with 12 bases left in between. Per germline, CDR1 SQVTM and CDR2 ANQGSEA. Supplemented by reference TRBV29-1 and TRBJ1-2, the full variable domain reads SAVISQKPSRDICQRGTSLTIQCQVDSQVTMMFWYRQQPGQSLTLIATANQGSEATYESGFVIDKFPISRPNLTFSTLTVSNMSPEDSSIYLCSVVIWDNYGYTFGSGTRLTVV.